This entry features one T cell receptor beta chain sequence. The record originates from a study of blood T cell repertoires in COVID-19. Assay: immunoSEQ multiplex PCR; the TCRdb copy retains only in-frame clones and omits some. The data contain roughly 70,000 clones, about 90% of them seen just once; the ten biggest clones take up roughly 6.3%. The CDR3 covers 16 residues. The V segment lost 7 bases and the J segment 4 bases; nucleotides outside the gene matches: 15. Germline V CDR1 and CDR2: MDHEN, SYDVKM. Sequences were obtained from peripheral blood. The TCR comes from a woman aged 80 or older with active COVID-19. The chain couples TRBV28 to TRBJ1-1, with TRBD1 identical over 7 bases. For the CDR3, the DNA is TGTGCCAGCATCCCATCCGAAGGGACAGCAGGCACTGAAGCTTTCTTT. This translates into CASIPSEGTAGTEAFF. Full variable domain (remainder filled in from reference TRBV28 and TRBJ1-1): DVKVTQSSRYLVKRTGEKVFLECVQDMDHENMFWYRQDPGLGLRLIYFSYDVKMKEKGDIPEGYSVSREKKERFSLILESASTNQTSMYLCASIPSEGTAGTEAFFGQGTRLTVV.